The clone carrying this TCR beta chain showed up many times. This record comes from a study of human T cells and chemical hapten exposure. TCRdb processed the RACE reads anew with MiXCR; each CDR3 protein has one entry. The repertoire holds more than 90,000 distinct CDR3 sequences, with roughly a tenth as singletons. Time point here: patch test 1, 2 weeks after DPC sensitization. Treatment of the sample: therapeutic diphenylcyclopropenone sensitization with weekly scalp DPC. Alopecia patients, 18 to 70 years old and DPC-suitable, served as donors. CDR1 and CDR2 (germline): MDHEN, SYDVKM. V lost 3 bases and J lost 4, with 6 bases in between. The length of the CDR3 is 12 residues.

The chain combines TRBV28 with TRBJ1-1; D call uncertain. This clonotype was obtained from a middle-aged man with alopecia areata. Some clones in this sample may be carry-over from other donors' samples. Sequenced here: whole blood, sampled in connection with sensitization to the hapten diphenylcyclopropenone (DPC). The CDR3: CASSLVATEAFF. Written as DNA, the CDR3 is TGTGCCAGCAGTTTGGTGGCCACTGAAGCTTTCTTT.